Each of the 8 T cell receptor beta chains below was sequenced from the same sample in a study of technical replicates of blood from a handful of donors. Measured with immunoSEQ multiplex PCR; TCRdb has only the in-frame clones, and not every one. The sample lists around 90,000 clones, about 93% occurring once. Material: T cells isolated from PBMCs. The receptor source for this set is a human donor in good health.

The chain combines TRBV27 with TRBJ2-7; 9 bases fit TRBD1. Trimming at V came to 3 bases and at J to 3 bases, leaving 6 bases not matched to a gene. The CDR3 sequence is 15 residues long. Germline CDR1 and CDR2: MNHEY and SMNVEV (reference sequence). The CDR3, as DNA: TGTGCCAGCAGTTTTTACGGACAGGGGAACTACGAGCAGTACTTC. It encodes CASSFYGQGNYEQYF.

The rearrangement links TRBV2 to TRBJ2-5, with D perhaps matching TRBD2 (5 bases). V shed 5 bases and J shed 5 bases, with 15 bases lying between them. CDR1 and CDR2 from the germline V gene are SNHLY and FYNNEI. This CDR3 is built from 14 residues. CDR3 coding DNA: TGTGCCAGCAGTCAGCGGTTCGGCGGGGAGACCCAGTACTTC. It codes for CASSQRFGGETQYF.

V gene TRBV19 combines with J gene TRBJ1-5; the D is unclear. This CDR3 has 13 amino acids. Germline V gene lookup returns CDR1 LNHDA and CDR2 SQIVND (reference sequence). V was shortened by 0 bases and J by 9 bases, with 9 bases between the two germline ends. The chain's CDR3 is CASSIDRRSPQHF. The CDR3 nucleotides are TGTGCCAGTAGTATAGATAGGCGGTCGCCCCAGCATTTT.

V usage is TRBV4-1 and J usage is TRBJ1-2; D is ambiguous. V lost 0 bases, J lost 10 bases, and 12 bases lay in between. The CDR3 contains 13 residues. Germline loops: CDR1 MGHRA, CDR2 YSYEKL. CDR3 DNA: TGCGCCAGCAGCCAAGAAAAAGGGAGTCACTACACCTTC. Its translation: CASSQEKGSHYTF.

This chain joins TRBV18 and TRBJ1-2; the D is unclear. The V gene lost 6 bases and the J gene lost 4 bases, with 9 bases spanning the gap. The CDR3 contains 12 residues. Germline loops: CDR1 KGHSH, CDR2 LQKENI. CDR3 DNA: TGTGCCAGCTCCGAAGCGTTCTATGGCTACACCTTC. It translates to CASSEAFYGYTF.

The count of this clone is one. This chain uses TRBV9 with TRBJ1-2; TRBD1 matches 9 bases. The CDR3 covers 15 residues. CDR1 is SGDLS and CDR2 is YYNGEE in the germline V gene. V lost 3 bases and J lost 3; bases outside the gene matches: 6. The CDR3 nucleotides read TGTGCCAGCAGCGAACAGACAGGGGGACACTATGGCTACACCTTC. It encodes CASSEQTGGHYGYTF.

This chain connects TRBV6-5 to TRBJ1-1, with D maybe TRBD1 (5 bases). Germline V gene lookup returns CDR1 MNHEY and CDR2 SVGAGI. V lost 0 bases and J lost 4, with 9 bases in between. This CDR3 comprises 14 residues. The DNA for the CDR3 is TGTGCCAGCAGTTACTCGGCGGGGGGCACTGAAGCTTTCTTT. Translating gives CASSYSAGGTEAFF.

CDR3 sequence (DNA): TGTGCCAGCAGCTCCCGGTCCGGGTACAATGAGCAGTTCTTC. Encoded protein: CASSSRSGYNEQFF. The chain is built from TRBV11-1 and TRBJ2-1; D not resolved. The CDR3 sequence is 14 residues long. V dropped 4 bases and J dropped 4 bases, with 11 bases sitting between them. Germline values: CDR1 SGHAT, CDR2 FQDESV (reference sequence).